This T cell receptor beta chain was sequenced in a study of sequential checkpoint blockade in melanoma (dated by TCRdb to between 2017 and 2020). With regard to the full study: Patients were randomized 1:1 to first-line nivolumab followed by ipilimumab (arm A) or ipilimumab followed by nivolumab (arm B). DNA from roughly 91 pretreatment melanoma tumor samples underwent TCRbeta immunosequencing. The same lesion was the source of approximately 79% of the matched pre- and post-treatment tumor biopsy pairs. For under 25 patients, matched tumor biopsies were taken both before treatment and at week 13, after single-agent nivolumab (arm A) or ipilimumab (arm B). Maintenance nivolumab came after both trial sequences. General study outcomes and caveats: Tumor T-cell fraction and clonality were found to correlate with PD-L1 staining and CD8+ T-cell counts but not with mutational load. Small sample sizes and reduced statistical power limited the analyses of tumor T-cell fraction within each arm. Among patients in arm A, the nivolumab-first arm, pretreatment tumor TIL clonality was associated with response (P = .04). The response-prediction model combining TCR metrics and mutation burden needs validation in larger, independent patient cohorts. Patients whose tumor T-cell fraction and clonality increased by week 13 were about 30 times more likely to achieve clinical benefit.

Based on the germline V gene, the CDR1 and CDR2 sequences are SGHDN and FVKESK. Relative to germline, V is 5 bases shorter and J is 1 base shorter, with 9 bases between their ends. From the cysteine up to the phenylalanine, the CDR3 has a length of 14 residues. The only DNA kept is the CDR3, 42 bases in frame from the first base. Concerning this clone itself: The target of this receptor is not known. No much larger clone is present one base from it, and per-base qualities are unavailable.

Reading the label with the study, this specimen's treatment or condition is: randomized to nivolumab then ipilimumab (arm A) or the reverse (arm B). Prior DNA-damaging chemotherapy had not been received by any trial patient. CheckMate 064, a randomized, open-label phase II trial of sequential checkpoint blockade, was the source of the samples, all of which came from patients with melanoma. Genomic DNA from formalin-fixed paraffin-embedded (FFPE) tissue samples served as the input for tumor TCR sequencing. TCRbeta CDR3 regions were immunosequenced from genomic DNA with the immunoSEQ Assay. Before high-throughput sequencing, the genomic DNA was amplified using bias-controlled multiplex PCR. Per the authors' processing: To quantify the absolute abundance of each unique TCRbeta CDR3 region, the sequences were collapsed and filtered. Clonality, defined as 1 minus Pielou's evenness, was calculated using only productive rearrangements. To compute tumor T-cell fraction, TCRbeta template counts were normalized to usable DNA, with usable DNA estimated from several housekeeping genes. Clones with significantly greater frequencies in on-treatment versus baseline samples were identified using a previously published method. In TCRdb, the immuneACCESS table is reduced to in-frame sequences with V and J assigned. These tables do not hold every clone; where another copy was compared, an unresolved V gene accounts for under half, and the others remain unexplained. V and J calls and clone size are copied from that table; D and trimming were computed from the DNA. This sample is represented by 12,000 or so clones; 25% to 35% of them were singletons. The ten largest clones add up to approximately 17% of the sample.

This receptor was obtained from a human donor with melanoma. The sequencing used tumor tissue (inferred from file names), collected from a patient given nivolumab and ipilimumab in sequence. The chain couples TRBV14 to TRBJ1-3; no confident D gene assignment can be made. The bases are TGTGCCAGCAGCGCTGCCCGGTCTGGAAACACCATATATTTT. Translation gives CASSAARSGNTIYF.